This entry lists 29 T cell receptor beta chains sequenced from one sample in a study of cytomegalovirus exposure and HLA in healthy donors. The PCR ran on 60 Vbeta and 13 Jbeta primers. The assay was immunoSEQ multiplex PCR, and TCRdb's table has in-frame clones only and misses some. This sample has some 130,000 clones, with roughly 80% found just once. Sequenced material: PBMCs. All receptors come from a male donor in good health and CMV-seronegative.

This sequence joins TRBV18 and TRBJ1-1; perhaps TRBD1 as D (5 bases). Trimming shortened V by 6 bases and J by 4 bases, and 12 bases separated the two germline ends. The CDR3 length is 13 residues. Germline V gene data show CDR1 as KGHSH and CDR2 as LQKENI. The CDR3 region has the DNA TGTGCCAGCTCCGTCCAGGGTGGCACTGAAGCTTTCTTT. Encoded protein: CASSVQGGTEAFF.

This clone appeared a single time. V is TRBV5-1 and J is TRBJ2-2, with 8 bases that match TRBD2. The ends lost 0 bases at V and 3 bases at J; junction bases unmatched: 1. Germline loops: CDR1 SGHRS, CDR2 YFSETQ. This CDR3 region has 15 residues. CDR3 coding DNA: TGCGCCAGCAGCTTGGCCGGGGGGGACACCGGGGAGCTGTTTTTT. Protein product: CASSLAGGDTGELFF. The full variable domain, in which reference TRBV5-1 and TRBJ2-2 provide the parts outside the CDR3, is KAGVTQTPRYLIKTRGQQVTLSCSPISGHRSVSWYQQTPGQGLQFLFEYFSETQRNKGNFPGRFSGRQFSNSRSEMNVSTLELGDSALYLCASSLAGGDTGELFFGEGSRLTVL.

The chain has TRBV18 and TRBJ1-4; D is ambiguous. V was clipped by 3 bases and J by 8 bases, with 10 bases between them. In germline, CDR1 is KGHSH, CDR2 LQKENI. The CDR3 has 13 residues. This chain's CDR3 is CASSPQHGEKLFF. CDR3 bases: TGTGCCAGCTCACCCCAGCACGGGGAAAAACTGTTTTTT.

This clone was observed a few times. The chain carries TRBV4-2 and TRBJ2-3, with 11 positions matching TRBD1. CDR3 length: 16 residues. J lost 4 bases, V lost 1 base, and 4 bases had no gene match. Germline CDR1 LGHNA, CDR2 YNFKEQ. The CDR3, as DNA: TGTGCCAGCAGCCAAGGGACAGGGGGCTCGTCAGATACGCAGTATTTT. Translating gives CASSQGTGGSSDTQYF.

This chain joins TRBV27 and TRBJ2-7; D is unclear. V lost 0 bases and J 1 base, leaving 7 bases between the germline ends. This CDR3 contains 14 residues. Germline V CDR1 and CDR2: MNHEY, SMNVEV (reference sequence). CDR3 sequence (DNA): TGTGCCAGCAGTTTATCTGGTCGGTCCTACGAGCAGTACTTC. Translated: CASSLSGRSYEQYF.

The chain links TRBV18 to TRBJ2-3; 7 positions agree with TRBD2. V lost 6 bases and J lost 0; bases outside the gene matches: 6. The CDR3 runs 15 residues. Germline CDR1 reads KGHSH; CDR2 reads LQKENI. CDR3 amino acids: CASSLGLISTDTQYF. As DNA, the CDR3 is TGTGCCAGCTCCCTGGGACTAATTAGCACAGATACGCAGTATTTT.

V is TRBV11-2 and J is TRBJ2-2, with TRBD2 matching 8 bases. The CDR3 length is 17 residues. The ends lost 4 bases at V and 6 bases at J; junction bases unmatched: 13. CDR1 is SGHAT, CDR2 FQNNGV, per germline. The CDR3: CASSSDPGLVTPGELFF. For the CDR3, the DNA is TGTGCCAGCAGCTCCGACCCGGGACTAGTTACACCCGGGGAGCTGTTTTTT.

DNA for the CDR3: TGTGCCAGCAGCCTACGAACTGGACAATTCCCTCCCTACGAGCAGTACTTC. The encoded protein is CASSLRTGQFPPYEQYF. This chain connects TRBV7-2 to TRBJ2-7, with a weak D call TRBD1 (5 bases). The CDR3 is 17 amino acids. The ends were cut back, 5 bases at V and 2 bases at J, with 22 bases in the middle. Per germline, CDR1 SGHTA and CDR2 FQGNSA. Based on the CDR3 plus reference TRBV7-2 and TRBJ2-7, the full variable domain is GAGVSQSPSNKVTEKGKDVELRCDPISGHTALYWYRQSLGQGLEFLIYFQGNSAPDKSGLPSDRFSAERTGGSVSTLTIQRTQQEDSAVYLCASSLRTGQFPPYEQYFGPGTRLTVT.

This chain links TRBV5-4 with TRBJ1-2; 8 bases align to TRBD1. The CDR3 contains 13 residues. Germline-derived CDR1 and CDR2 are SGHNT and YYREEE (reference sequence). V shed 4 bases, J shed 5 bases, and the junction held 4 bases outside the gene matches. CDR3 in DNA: TGTGCCAGCAGCGGGGACAGGATTTATGGCTACACCTTC. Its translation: CASSGDRIYGYTF.

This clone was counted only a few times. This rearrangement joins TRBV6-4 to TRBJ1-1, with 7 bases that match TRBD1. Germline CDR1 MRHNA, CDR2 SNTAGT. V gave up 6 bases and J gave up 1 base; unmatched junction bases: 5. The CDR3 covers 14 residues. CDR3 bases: TGTGCCAGCAGACTGACAGGGAAGAACACTGAAGCTTTCTTT. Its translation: CASRLTGKNTEAFF.

Here the CDR3 reads CASSWTGQGRDEQFF. The CDR3 coding sequence is TGTGCCAGCAGCTGGACGGGACAGGGCAGGGATGAGCAGTTCTTC. V is TRBV5-6 and J is TRBJ2-1, with 9 bases identical to TRBD1. The CDR3 runs to 15 residues. The J segment lost 8 bases and the V segment lost 3 bases, leaving 9 bases of the junction unmatched. Germline V gene lookup returns CDR1 SGHDT and CDR2 YYEEEE.

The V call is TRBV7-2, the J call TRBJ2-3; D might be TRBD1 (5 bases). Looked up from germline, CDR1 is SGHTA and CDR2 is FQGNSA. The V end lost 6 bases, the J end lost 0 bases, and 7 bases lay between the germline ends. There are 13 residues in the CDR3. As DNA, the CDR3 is TGTGCCAGCAGGGGGCCGAGCACAGATACGCAGTATTTT. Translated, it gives CASRGPSTDTQYF.

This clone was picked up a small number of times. The CDR3 loop is CASVSRVDTQYF. The CDR3 DNA is TGTGCCAGCGTGAGCAGGGTTGATACGCAGTATTTT. The chain recombines TRBV28 with TRBJ2-3, with D perhaps matching TRBD1 (5 bases). This CDR3 comprises 12 residues. CDR1 and CDR2 from the germline V gene are MDHEN and SYDVKM. V dropped 8 bases and J dropped 6 bases, with 12 bases sitting between them.

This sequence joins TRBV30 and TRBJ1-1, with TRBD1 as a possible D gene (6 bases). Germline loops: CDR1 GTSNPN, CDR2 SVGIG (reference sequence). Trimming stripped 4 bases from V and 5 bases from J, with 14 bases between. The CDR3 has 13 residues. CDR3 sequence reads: CAWMGGGATEAFF. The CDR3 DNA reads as TGTGCCTGGATGGGGGGGGGCGCGACTGAAGCTTTCTTT.

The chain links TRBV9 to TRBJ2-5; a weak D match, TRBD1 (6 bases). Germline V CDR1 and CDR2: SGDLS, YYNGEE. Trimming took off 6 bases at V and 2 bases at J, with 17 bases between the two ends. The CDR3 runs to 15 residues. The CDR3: CASTKGVAPQETQYF. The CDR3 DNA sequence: TGTGCCAGCACGAAGGGGGTAGCGCCGCAAGAGACCCAGTACTTC. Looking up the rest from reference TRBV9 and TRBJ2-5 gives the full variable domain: DSGVTQTPKHLITATGQRVTLRCSPRSGDLSVYWYQQSLDQGLQFLIQYYNGEERAKGNILERFSAQQFPDLHSELNLSSLELGDSALYFCASTKGVAPQETQYFGPGTRLLVL.

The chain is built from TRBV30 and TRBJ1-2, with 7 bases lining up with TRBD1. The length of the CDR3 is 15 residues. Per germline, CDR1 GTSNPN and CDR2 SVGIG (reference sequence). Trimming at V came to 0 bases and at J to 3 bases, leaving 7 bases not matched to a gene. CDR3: CAWSVSGTVYYGYTF. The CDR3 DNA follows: TGTGCCTGGAGTGTTTCCGGGACAGTATACTATGGCTACACCTTC.

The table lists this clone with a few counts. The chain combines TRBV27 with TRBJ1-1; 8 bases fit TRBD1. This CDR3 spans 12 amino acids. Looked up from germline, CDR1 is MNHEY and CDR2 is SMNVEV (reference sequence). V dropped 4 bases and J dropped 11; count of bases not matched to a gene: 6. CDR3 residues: CASSSPTGDAFF. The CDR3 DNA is TGTGCCAGCAGTTCCCCGACAGGGGATGCTTTCTTT.

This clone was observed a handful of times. CDR3 residues: CASSSRTSGGDNEQFF. Written as DNA, the CDR3 is TGTGCCAGCAGCTCCCGGACTAGCGGGGGGGACAATGAGCAGTTCTTC. The chain couples TRBV7-2 to TRBJ2-1, with 15 positions matching TRBD2. V trimming: 4 bases; J trimming: 5 bases; junction bases outside the gene matches: 3. This CDR3 spans 16 amino acids. CDR1 and CDR2 from the germline V gene are SGHTA and FQGNSA.

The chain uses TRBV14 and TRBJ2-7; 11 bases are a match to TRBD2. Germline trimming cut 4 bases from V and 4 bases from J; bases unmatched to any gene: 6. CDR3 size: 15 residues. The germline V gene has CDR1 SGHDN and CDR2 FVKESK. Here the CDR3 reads CASSPRLAGRYEQYF. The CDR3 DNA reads TGTGCCAGCAGCCCAAGACTAGCGGGAAGGTACGAGCAGTACTTC.

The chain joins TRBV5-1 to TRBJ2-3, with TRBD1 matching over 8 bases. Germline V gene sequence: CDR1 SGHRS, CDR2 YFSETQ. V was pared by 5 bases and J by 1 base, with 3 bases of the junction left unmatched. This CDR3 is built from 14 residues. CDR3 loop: CASRLDRGTDTQYF. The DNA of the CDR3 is TGCGCCAGCAGGCTGGACAGGGGCACAGATACGCAGTATTTT.

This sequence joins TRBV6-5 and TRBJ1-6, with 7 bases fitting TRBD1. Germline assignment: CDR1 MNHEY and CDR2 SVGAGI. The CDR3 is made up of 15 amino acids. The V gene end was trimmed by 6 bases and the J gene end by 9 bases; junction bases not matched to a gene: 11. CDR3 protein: CASSPLDREGSPLHF. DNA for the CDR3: TGTGCCAGCAGCCCACTAGACAGGGAAGGTTCACCCCTCCACTTT.

CDR3 in DNA: TGTGCCAGCAGCGTCAGAACAGCTCCCTCTGGAAACACCATATATTTT. Its protein product is CASSVRTAPSGNTIYF. The chain uses TRBV5-4 and TRBJ1-3, with no clear D. Germline assignment: CDR1 SGHNT and CDR2 YYREEE (reference sequence). Trimming shortened V by 4 bases and J by 0 bases, and 14 bases separated the two germline ends. The CDR3 spans 16 residues.

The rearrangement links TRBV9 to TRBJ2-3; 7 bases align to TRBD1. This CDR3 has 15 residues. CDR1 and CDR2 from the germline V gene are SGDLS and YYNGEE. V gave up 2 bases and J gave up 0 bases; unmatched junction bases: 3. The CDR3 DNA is TGTGCCAGCAGCGTGGACAGGACTAGCACAGATACGCAGTATTTT. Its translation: CASSVDRTSTDTQYF.

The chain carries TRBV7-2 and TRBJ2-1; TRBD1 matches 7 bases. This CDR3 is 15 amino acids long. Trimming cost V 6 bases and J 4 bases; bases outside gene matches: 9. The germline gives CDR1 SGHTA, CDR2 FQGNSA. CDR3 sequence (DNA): TGTGCCAGCAGGTTGCCGGGACAGTCTTACAATGAGCAGTTCTTC. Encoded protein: CASRLPGQSYNEQFF.

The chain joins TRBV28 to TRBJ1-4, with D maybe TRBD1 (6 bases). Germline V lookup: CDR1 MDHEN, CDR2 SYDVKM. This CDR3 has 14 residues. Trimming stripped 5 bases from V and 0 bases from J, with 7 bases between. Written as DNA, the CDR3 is TGTGCCAGCAGTACAGGGCCAACTAATGAAAAACTGTTTTTT. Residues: CASSTGPTNEKLFF.

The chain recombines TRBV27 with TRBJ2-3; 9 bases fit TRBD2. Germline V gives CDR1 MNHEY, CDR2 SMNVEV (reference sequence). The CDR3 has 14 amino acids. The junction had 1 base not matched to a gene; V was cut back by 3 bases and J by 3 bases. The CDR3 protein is CASSFSGRTDTQYF. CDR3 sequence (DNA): TGTGCCAGCAGTTTTAGCGGGAGAACAGATACGCAGTATTTT.

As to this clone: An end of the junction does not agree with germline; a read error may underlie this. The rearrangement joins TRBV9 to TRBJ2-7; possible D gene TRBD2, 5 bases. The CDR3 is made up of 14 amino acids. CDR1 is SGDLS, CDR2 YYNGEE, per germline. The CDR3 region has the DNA TGTGCCAGCCGCGTGCTGAGAGGGATCGACGAGCAGTACTTC. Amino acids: CASRVLRGIDEQYF. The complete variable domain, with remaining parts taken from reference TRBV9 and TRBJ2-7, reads DSGVTQTPKHLITATGQRVTLRCSPRSGDLSVYWYQQSLDQGLQFLIQYYNGEERAKGNILERFSAQQFPDLHSELNLSSLELGDSALYFCASRVLRGIDEQYFGPGTRLTVT.

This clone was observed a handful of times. The CDR3 DNA sequence: TGCGCCAGCAGCCAGGGGGGGGGTACAGATACGCAGTATTTT. This encodes CASSQGGGTDTQYF. This chain links TRBV4-1 with TRBJ2-3; 7 bases line up with TRBD2. Germline V lookup: CDR1 MGHRA, CDR2 YSYEKL. J was trimmed by 3 bases and V by 3 bases; bases with no gene match: 3. The CDR3 consists of 14 residues.

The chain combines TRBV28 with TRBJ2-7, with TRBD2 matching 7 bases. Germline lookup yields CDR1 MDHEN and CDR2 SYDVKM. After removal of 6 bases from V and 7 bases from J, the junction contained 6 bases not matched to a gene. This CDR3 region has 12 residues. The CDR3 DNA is TGTGCCAGCAGCTCCTGGGGGGGGGAGCAGTACTTC. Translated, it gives CASSSWGGEQYF.